These 8 T cell receptor beta chains were all obtained from the same sample, sequenced in a study of T cells in Graves' hyperthyroidism and ophthalmopathy. The source material, RNA transcripts, was used to amplify TCR beta CDR3 regions. Primed by the HTBI set, a first-round RT-PCR was run on the TCR CDR3. TCRdb passed the multiplex PCR reads through MiXCR, listing each CDR3 protein once. The data contain hundreds of thousands of distinct CDR3 sequences, 30% to 40% of them singletons. Sequenced material: blood. These receptors originate from a woman aged 40 to 49 with Graves' hyperthyroidism.

This chain joins TRBV28 and TRBJ2-5; 7 bases agree with TRBD2. Germline CDR1 MDHEN, CDR2 SYDVKM. The V gene end was trimmed by 3 bases and the J gene end by 7 bases; junction bases not matched to a gene: 5. The CDR3 totals 13 residues. The CDR3 DNA follows: TGTGCCAGCAGTTTGGGCAGGGAGGGGACCCAGTACTTC. This gives the protein CASSLGREGTQYF.

This clonotype was counted ten times or more. The gene calls are TRBV6-6 and TRBJ2-5, with 8 bases lining up with TRBD2. Germline lookup yields CDR1 MNHNY and CDR2 SVGAGI (reference sequence). With V trimmed by 6 bases and J by 5 bases, 20 bases remained unmatched. This CDR3 is built from 18 residues. The CDR3 loop reads CASSRLQAGDGAWETQYF. The DNA for the CDR3 is TGTGCCAGCAGCCGACTACAAGCGGGGGATGGCGCTTGGGAGACCCAGTACTTC.

This chain uses TRBV9 with TRBJ1-2; the match to TRBD1 covers 12 bases. V shed 4 bases and J 7 bases; nucleotides not matched to a gene: 8. The CDR3 sequence is 15 residues long. From germline, CDR1 is SGDLS and CDR2 YYNGEE. The CDR3 is CASSQSGTGGGGYTF. The DNA of the CDR3 is TGTGCCAGCAGCCAGTCCGGGACAGGGGGCGGTGGCTACACCTTC.

Concerning this clonotype: A much larger clone differs from this one at a single base, so this may be a read error. The chain carries TRBV19 and TRBJ1-2; D is unclear. Germline CDR1 and CDR2: LNHDA and SQIVND (reference sequence). V gave up 6 bases and J gave up 8 bases, with 16 bases separating them. This CDR3 has 13 amino acids. The CDR3 loop is CASRPTGIHGYTF. For the CDR3, the DNA is TGTGCCAGTAGGCCGACGGGCATCCACGGCTACACCTTC.

The chain recombines TRBV12-3 or TRBV12-4 with TRBJ1-1, with D maybe TRBD1 (5 bases). Between the trimmed V and J ends, which lost 2 bases and 2 bases, there was a span of 15 bases. The CDR3 has 16 amino acids. Here the CDR3 reads CASSLNFRGLNTEAFF. CDR3 DNA: TGTGCCAGCAGTTTAAATTTTCGGGGACTTAACACTGAAGCTTTCTTT.

The J gene is TRBJ1-2, the V gene TRBV12-3 or TRBV12-4; D may be TRBD1 (5 bases). The V and J ends lost 7 bases and 4 bases respectively, with 16 bases between them. The CDR3 is 14 residues long. The CDR3 DNA sequence: TGTGCCAGCACTTGGGGACGCCCGGCCTATGGCTACACCTTC. It yields the protein CASTWGRPAYGYTF.

This clonotype was observed many times. The chain carries TRBV7-9 and TRBJ1-4; the D is unclear. The J call is doubtful: the DNA matches TRBJ2-2 better. The CDR3 has 12 residues. From germline, CDR1 is SEHNR and CDR2 FQNEAQ (reference sequence). The CDR3 bases are TGTGCCAGCAGCTTAGTTTGGGGGGAGCTGTTTTTT. Amino acids: CASSLVWGELFF.

This clonotype came up many times. The chain links TRBV15 to TRBJ1-5, with no clear D. V dropped 1 base and J dropped 1 base, with 5 bases sitting between them. Per germline, CDR1 LNHNV and CDR2 YYDKDF (reference sequence). CDR3 length equals 14 residues. CDR3 bases: TGTGCCACCAGCAGAGCGGGCAGCAATCAGCCCCAGCATTTT. Encoded protein: CATSRAGSNQPQHF.